The entry below gives a single T cell receptor beta chain sequence along with its context. CDR1 is MNHNY and CDR2 is SVGAGI in the germline V gene (reference sequence). With V trimmed by 6 bases and J by 5 bases, 9 bases remained unmatched. The CDR3 covers 14 residues. This specimen comes from a study of blood T cell repertoires in COVID-19. TCRdb's table, derived via immunoSEQ multiplex PCR, lists solely in-frame clones and lacks some. This table has about 350,000 clones, approximately 89% appearing once. The V call is TRBV6-6, the J call TRBJ1-1; 7 nucleotides line up with TRBD1. This TCR was sampled from a woman between 55 and 75 years old with COVID-19, enrolled during active disease. What was sequenced was peripheral blood. The CDR3 here is CASRPGQASTEAFF. For the CDR3, the DNA is TGTGCCAGCAGACCCGGACAGGCCTCAACTGAAGCTTTCTTT.